Here is one T cell receptor (beta chain) with its context. Sequencing was performed with immunoSEQ multiplex PCR; in TCRdb, only in-frame clones are kept and a portion is missing. Of about 67,000 clones listed, about 91% were seen once; the top ten hold 2.5% to 3.5%. The entry originates in a study of T cells after somatic rescue of genetic block. CDR3 length: 18 residues. Germline V CDR1 and CDR2: LNHDA, SQIVND (reference sequence). J lost 0 bases, V lost 3 bases, and 10 bases had no gene match. Sequencing used peripheral blood mononuclear cells (PBMCs). The source is a man aged 35-49 years. The chain links TRBV19 to TRBJ2-1, with 8 bases aligning to TRBD2. CDR3 DNA sequence: TGTGCCAGTAGTATCCGGAGTAGCGGGAAATTCTCCTACAATGAGCAGTTCTTC. This codes for CASSIRSSGKFSYNEQFF.